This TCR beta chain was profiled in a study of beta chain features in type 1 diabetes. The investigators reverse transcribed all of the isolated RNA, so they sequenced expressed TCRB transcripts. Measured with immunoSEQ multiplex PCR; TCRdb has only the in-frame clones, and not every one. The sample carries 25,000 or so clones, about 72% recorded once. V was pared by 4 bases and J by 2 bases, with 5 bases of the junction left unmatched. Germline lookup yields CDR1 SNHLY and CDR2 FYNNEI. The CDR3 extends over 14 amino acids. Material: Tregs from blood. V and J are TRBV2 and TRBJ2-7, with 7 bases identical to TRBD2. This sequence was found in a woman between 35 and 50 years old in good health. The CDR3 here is CASSVWGGTYEQYF. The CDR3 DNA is TGTGCCAGCAGTGTATGGGGGGGGACCTACGAGCAGTACTTC.